One T cell receptor (beta chain) is described in this entry. The antigen remains undetermined. At one of its ends the junction is not consistent with the germline gene, which may arise from a read error. The data were taken from a study of cytomegalovirus exposure and HLA in healthy donors. Germline V gene sequence: CDR1 SEHNR, CDR2 FQNEAQ (reference sequence). The CDR3 length is 15 residues. The PCR employed 60 Vbeta primers together with 13 Jbeta primers. Assay used: immunoSEQ multiplex PCR; TCRdb lists only in-frame clones, some missing. In the table there are some 140,000 clones, roughly 80% of which are singletons. Broader study findings: Later, TCR association rates were found to vary by HLA locus, highest for DRB1 and lowest for HLA-C. According to a later analysis, most TCR beta chains associated with CMV appeared HLA-restricted. Researchers reportedly found TCR beta sequences accurately predicted most subjects' HLA-A and HLA-B alleles.

The clonotype was recovered from a man in his thirties or forties in good health and CMV-seronegative. The sample taken for sequencing was PBMCs. The chain carries TRBV7-9 and TRBJ2-7; D is perhaps TRBD1 or TRBD2 (5 bases each). CDR3 sequence reads: CSSSLARQLIIEQYF. CDR3 DNA: TGTTCCAGCAGCTTAGCGCGACAGCTAATAATCGAGCAGTACTTC.